The next 15 T cell receptor beta chains were all read from a single sample in a study of CD8+ T cells in alopecia areata. Isolated RNA was reverse transcribed into cDNA used as the sequencing template. Measured with immunoSEQ multiplex PCR; TCRdb has only the in-frame clones, and not every one. The sample records about 150,000 clones, approximately 45% being singletons. The source material was CD4+ T cells sorted from blood. These receptors all stem from a human donor with alopecia areata.

V usage is TRBV29-1 and J usage is TRBJ2-7; 7 positions match TRBD1. The CDR3 contains 12 residues. Germline CDR1 and CDR2: SQVTM and ANQGSEA. The V and J ends lost 4 bases and 6 bases, in that order; junction bases with no gene match: 6. This CDR3 reads CSVAATGFEQYF. CDR3 nucleotide sequence: TGCAGCGTTGCAGCGACAGGGTTCGAGCAGTACTTC.

The sample holds a few counts of this clone. J is TRBJ2-7 and V is TRBV28; D is possibly TRBD1 or TRBD2 (5 bases each). The V end was cut by 2 bases, the J end by 6 bases, with 5 bases between. The length of the CDR3 is 11 residues. Germline CDR1 is MDHEN and CDR2 is SYDVKM. The CDR3 sequence: CASSLGGEQYF. The CDR3 DNA is TGTGCCAGCAGTTTAGGGGGCGAGCAGTACTTC.

The rearrangement joins TRBV2 to TRBJ2-5; 10 bases are shared with TRBD1. The assigned J gene may be wrong: the sequence end matches TRBJ2-7 better. Germline V gives CDR1 SNHLY, CDR2 FYNNEI. The CDR3 extends over 14 amino acids. The CDR3 is CASDAGQGVYEQYF. The DNA of the CDR3 is TGTGCCAGTGATGCCGGACAGGGGGTCTACGAGCAGTACTTC.

The chain carries TRBV2 and TRBJ2-3; D unclear. V gave up 5 bases and J gave up 5 bases, with 11 bases separating them. The CDR3 is made up of 13 amino acids. In germline, CDR1 is SNHLY, CDR2 FYNNEI. The CDR3 sequence: CASSTVYGDTQYF. CDR3 DNA: TGTGCCAGCAGTACCGTATACGGAGATACGCAGTATTTT. Full variable domain (outside the CDR3, taken from reference TRBV2 and TRBJ2-3): EPEVTQTPSHQVTQMGQEVILRCVPISNHLYFYWYRQILGQKVEFLVSFYNNEISEKSEIFDDQFSVERPDGSNFTLKIRSTKLEDSAMYFCASSTVYGDTQYFGPGTRLTVL.

This clone was observed a handful of times. V is TRBV19 and J is TRBJ2-4, with 9 bases that match TRBD1. Trimming removed 4 bases from V and 8 bases from J; junction bases left unmatched: 6. Germline CDR1 and CDR2: LNHDA and SQIVND (reference sequence). CDR3 length: 14 residues. This CDR3 reads CASSTDRGGDIQYF. The CDR3 region has the DNA TGTGCCAGTAGTACGGACAGGGGAGGAGACATTCAGTACTTC.

The V gene is TRBV5-6, the J gene TRBJ2-2, with TRBD1 matching 8 bases. The CDR3 loop spans 16 amino acids. Germline V lookup: CDR1 SGHDT, CDR2 YYEEEE. With V trimmed by 2 bases and J by 4 bases, 7 bases remained unmatched. The CDR3 region is CASSFINRGITGELFF. For the CDR3, the DNA is TGTGCCAGCAGCTTCATCAACAGGGGGATCACCGGGGAGCTGTTTTTT. The variable domain in full, completed from reference TRBV5-6 and TRBJ2-2, reads DAGVTQSPTHLIKTRGQQVTLRCSPKSGHDTVSWYQQALGQGPQFIFQYYEEEERQRGNFPDRFSGHQFPNYSSELNVNALLLGDSALYLCASSFINRGITGELFFGEGSRLTVL.

The chain links TRBV5-6 to TRBJ2-3; D is ambiguous. The germline gives CDR1 SGHDT, CDR2 YYEEEE. Trimming took off 4 bases at V and 4 bases at J, with 13 bases between the two ends. There are 14 residues in the CDR3. The CDR3 coding sequence is TGTGCCAGCAGCCCCCTAGGGCTCGCAGATACGCAGTATTTT. Residues: CASSPLGLADTQYF.

The V gene is TRBV15, the J gene TRBJ2-2, with 7 bases lining up with TRBD2. Per germline, CDR1 LNHNV and CDR2 YYDKDF (reference sequence). This CDR3 is built from 16 residues. V was pared by 0 bases and J by 3 bases, with 4 bases of the junction left unmatched. CDR3: CATSREGGDHTGELFF. In DNA, the CDR3 is TGTGCCACCAGCAGAGAGGGAGGGGATCACACCGGGGAGCTGTTTTTT. Full variable domain (remainder filled in from reference TRBV15 and TRBJ2-2): DAMVIQNPRYQVTQFGKPVTLSCSQTLNHNVMYWYQQKSSQAPKLLFHYYDKDFNNEADTPDNFQSRRPNTSFCFLDIRSPGLGDTAMYLCATSREGGDHTGELFFGEGSRLTVL.

Here the CDR3 reads CASSTPSLAGGNEQFF. DNA for the CDR3: TGTGCCAGCAGCACGCCGTCACTAGCGGGAGGCAATGAGCAGTTCTTC. This chain connects TRBV9 to TRBJ2-1; 12 nucleotides agree with TRBD2. The CDR3 is 16 residues long. The germline V gene has CDR1 SGDLS and CDR2 YYNGEE. V lost 4 bases to trimming and J lost 6 bases; unmatched junction nucleotides: 8.

The chain links TRBV28 to TRBJ1-1, with TRBD1 matching over 7 bases. The length of the CDR3 is 13 residues. J was trimmed by 6 bases and V by 8 bases; bases with no gene match: 9. Germline assignment: CDR1 MDHEN and CDR2 SYDVKM. CDR3 region: CASSPDRAAEAFF. CDR3 sequence (DNA): TGTGCCAGCTCCCCCGACAGGGCCGCTGAAGCTTTCTTT.

This clone was seen a single time. The CDR3 region is CASSTMAGANVLTF. In DNA form, the CDR3 reads TGTGCCAGCAGCACAATGGCAGGGGCCAACGTCCTGACTTTC. The chain has TRBV6-1 and TRBJ2-6; no clear D. V was cut by 6 bases and J by 4 bases, with 10 bases left in between. The CDR3 runs 14 residues. Germline V gives CDR1 MNHNS, CDR2 SASEGT.

This clone was observed a few times. The V and J genes are TRBV28 and TRBJ2-4; 7 bases line up with TRBD2. CDR3 length equals 16 residues. Germline loops: CDR1 MDHEN, CDR2 SYDVKM. The ends lost 6 bases at V and 0 bases at J; junction bases unmatched: 8. CDR3 nucleotide sequence: TGTGCCAGCAGCTTGGCCGCGGGGGTAGCCAAAAACATTCAGTACTTC. Residues: CASSLAAGVAKNIQYF.

The chain joins TRBV28 to TRBJ1-5; maybe TRBD1 (5 bases). V lost 3 bases and J lost 3, with 12 bases in between. CDR3 length: 15 residues. In germline, CDR1 is MDHEN, CDR2 SYDVKM. CDR3 sequence (DNA): TGTGCCAGCAGTTTTGGGCGGGGGTACAATCAGCCCCAGCATTTT. It codes for CASSFGRGYNQPQHF.

This clone was observed a few times. The rearrangement joins TRBV28 to TRBJ2-1; 11 nucleotides match TRBD2. Germline V gene data show CDR1 as MDHEN and CDR2 as SYDVKM. V dropped 10 bases and J dropped 5; count of bases not matched to a gene: 7. The CDR3 contains 14 residues. The CDR3 sequence: CATLGGLADNEQFF. The CDR3 DNA sequence: TGTGCCACCTTGGGGGGACTAGCGGACAATGAGCAGTTCTTC.

V is TRBV19 and J is TRBJ1-5; D possibly corresponds to TRBD1 (6 bases). Trimming cost V 3 bases and J 1 base, with 7 bases left between them. This CDR3 comprises 14 residues. Germline V lookup: CDR1 LNHDA, CDR2 SQIVND (reference sequence). In DNA, the CDR3 is TGTGCCAGTAGTATCCAGGGGAGCAATCAGCCCCAGCATTTT. It is translated as CASSIQGSNQPQHF.